Following are 11 T cell receptor beta chains from one sample sequenced in a study of blood T cell repertoires in COVID-19. Libraries were prepared by immunoSEQ multiplex PCR; TCRdb keeps only in-frame clonotypes and omits some of them. The data show some 140,000 clones, approximately 80% seen once. Sequenced material: peripheral blood. The source is a woman aged 55-69 years with COVID-19, enrolled during active disease.

V usage is TRBV30 and J usage is TRBJ1-5, with D perhaps TRBD1 (5 bases). CDR1 and CDR2 (germline): GTSNPN, SVGIG (reference sequence). Trimming removed 1 base from V and 0 bases from J, with 13 bases in between. The CDR3 loop spans 16 amino acids. The CDR3 region has the DNA TGTGCCTGGAGTGCTAACAGGCCCTATAGCAATCAGCCCCAGCATTTT. Its protein is CAWSANRPYSNQPQHF.

The chain joins TRBV19 to TRBJ2-7; 10 positions agree with TRBD2. Trimming cost V 5 bases and J 7 bases; bases outside gene matches: 11. Germline V gives CDR1 LNHDA, CDR2 SQIVND (reference sequence). The CDR3 is made up of 15 amino acids. The CDR3 here is CASSPSGSSRWEQYF. The CDR3 DNA is TGTGCCAGTAGTCCTAGCGGGAGCTCCCGGTGGGAGCAGTACTTC.

The rearrangement links TRBV7-6 to TRBJ1-4; D unclear. Germline-derived CDR1 and CDR2 are SGHVS and FNYEAQ. V lost 6 bases to trimming and J lost 0 bases, with 11 bases between them. This CDR3 contains 15 residues. The CDR3 loop reads CASSSHRTTNEKLFF. The DNA for the CDR3 is TGTGCCAGCAGTTCGCACAGAACAACTAATGAAAAACTGTTTTTT.

This clone was seen a handful of times. The chain links TRBV11-2 to TRBJ1-4; TRBD1 aligns across 7 bases. The length of the CDR3 is 17 residues. With 3 bases clipped from V and 0 bases from J, the junction kept 7 bases outside the gene matches. The germline CDR1 and CDR2 sequences are SGHAT and FQNNGV. DNA of the CDR3: TGTGCCAGCAGCTTTCTAGGGGGCCGGGCAACTAATGAAAAACTGTTTTTT. It is translated as CASSFLGGRATNEKLFF.

This clone was seen a single time. The rearrangement joins TRBV11-2 to TRBJ1-1, with a possible D match to TRBD1 (6 bases). The length of the CDR3 is 14 residues. The germline CDR1 and CDR2 sequences are SGHAT and FQNNGV. V was cut by 4 bases and J by 2 bases, with 11 bases left in between. CDR3 nucleotide sequence: TGTGCCAGCAGCTCCCGGACAGTTAACACTGAAGCTTTCTTT. Its translation is CASSSRTVNTEAFF.

CDR3 in DNA: TGTGCCATCAGTGACTCTAAGAGCGGGGGGGCGAGTGAGCAGTTCTTC. Translated, it gives CAISDSKSGGASEQFF. The chain is built from TRBV10-3 and TRBJ2-1, with 10 bases aligning to TRBD2. The CDR3 has 16 amino acids. J was trimmed by 9 bases and V by 3 bases; bases with no gene match: 11. The germline V gene has CDR1 ENHRY and CDR2 SYGVKD.

The chain has TRBV24-1 and TRBJ2-2, with no clear D. V was clipped by 5 bases and J by 4 bases, with 19 bases between them. This CDR3 contains 17 residues. In germline, CDR1 is KGHDR, CDR2 SFDVKD. CDR3 nucleotide sequence: TGTGCCACCAGTGCCACCTCGTTCGGCGGAGTCACCGGGGAGCTGTTTTTT. It specifies CATSATSFGGVTGELFF.

This clone was seen only once. The chain has TRBV18 and TRBJ2-7, with 7 bases lining up with TRBD1. The CDR3 totals 14 residues. Trimming at V came to 5 bases and at J to 5 bases, leaving 9 bases not matched to a gene. Germline-derived CDR1 and CDR2 are KGHSH and LQKENI. The DNA of the CDR3 is TGTGCCAGCTCATCCACTCAGGGGGAGAACGAGCAGTACTTC. Protein product: CASSSTQGENEQYF.

The chain has TRBV28 and TRBJ2-7; 11 nucleotides match TRBD1. The length of the CDR3 is 15 residues. V was clipped by 7 bases and J by 4 bases; unmatched bases: 9. Germline V gene sequence: CDR1 MDHEN, CDR2 SYDVKM. In nucleotides, the CDR3 is TGTGCCAGCAATATTCCGGGACAGGGGGTTTACGAGCAGTACTTC. Its protein is CASNIPGQGVYEQYF.

The CDR3 sequence is CASSLRQGSGVYGYTF. For the CDR3, the DNA is TGTGCCAGCAGCCTCCGACAGGGGTCGGGGGTCTATGGCTACACCTTC. The chain employs TRBV9 and TRBJ1-2; 8 positions agree with TRBD1. The CDR3 is 16 residues long. Germline CDR1 and CDR2: SGDLS and YYNGEE. V lost 4 bases, J lost 4 bases, and 12 bases stayed unmatched.

The chain employs TRBV2 and TRBJ1-5; D is unclear. V was shortened by 6 bases and J by 2 bases, with 14 bases between the two germline ends. The germline V gene encodes CDR1 SNHLY and CDR2 FYNNEI. There are 15 residues in the CDR3. The CDR3 reads CASREAKTGNQPQHF. The CDR3 nucleotides read TGTGCCAGCAGGGAGGCAAAAACGGGCAATCAGCCCCAGCATTTT.